Presented here are 15 T cell receptor beta chains from one specimen sequenced in a study of identical twins. TCRdb re-derived calls from the 5' RACE reads in MiXCR, one entry per CDR3 protein. The sample lists 250,000 to 300,000 distinct CDR3 sequences, roughly 10% occurring once. These data were also reused for a study on yellow fever vaccine responses in identical twins.

Sequencing used CD8+ T cells sorted from blood. These TCRs come from a woman aged 18 to 35 in good health.

This clonotype was seen a handful of times. This chain joins TRBV27 and TRBJ2-3; D not certain. V was trimmed by 10 bases and J by 4 bases, leaving 21 bases between them. The CDR3 spans 15 residues. Germline CDR1 is MNHEY and CDR2 is SMNVEV (reference sequence). As DNA, the CDR3 is TGTGCCACCGGAGCACGGGCCAGAGAGTCAGATACGCAGTATTTT. The encoded protein is CATGARARESDTQYF.

This clonotype occurred many times. J is TRBJ2-7 and V is TRBV20-1, with a weak D call TRBD1 (5 bases). CDR1 is DFQATT and CDR2 is SNEGSKA in the germline V gene (reference sequence). Trimming cost V 2 bases and J 3 bases, with 11 bases left between them. The CDR3 loop spans 13 amino acids. The CDR3 DNA follows: TGCAGTGCTAGACCTGGACACATCTACGAGCAGTACTTC. This gives the protein CSARPGHIYEQYF.

J is TRBJ2-5 and V is TRBV9, with D unresolved. CDR3 length equals 14 residues. Germline loops: CDR1 SGDLS, CDR2 YYNGEE. Trimming stripped 4 bases from V and 2 bases from J, with 12 bases between. CDR3 amino acids: CASSPVPEQETQYF. The CDR3 DNA reads as TGTGCCAGCAGCCCCGTCCCCGAACAAGAGACCCAGTACTTC.

The sample holds a few counts of this clonotype. V is TRBV5-8 and J is TRBJ1-4; perhaps TRBD1 as D (5 bases). V was trimmed by 0 bases and J by 3 bases, leaving 12 bases between them. Germline V gene lookup returns CDR1 SGHTS and CDR2 YDEGEE. The CDR3 is 16 amino acids. In DNA form, the CDR3 reads TGTGCCAGCAGCTTGGTTGGGGGAGTATCTAATGAAAAACTGTTTTTT. Translated, it gives CASSLVGGVSNEKLFF.

The chain combines TRBV7-9 with TRBJ2-5, with 10 bases lining up with TRBD2. The length of the CDR3 is 16 residues. Per germline, CDR1 SEHNR and CDR2 FQNEAQ (reference sequence). After removal of 5 bases from V and 1 base from J, the junction contained 7 bases not matched to a gene. The CDR3 region is CASSPQLAGIQETQYF. CDR3 coding DNA: TGTGCCAGCAGCCCCCAACTAGCGGGGATCCAAGAGACCCAGTACTTC.

Only a few counts were recorded for this clonotype. The V gene is TRBV20-1, the J gene TRBJ1-1; D ambiguous. The CDR3 has 15 amino acids. The germline CDR1 and CDR2 sequences are DFQATT and SNEGSKA (reference sequence). V lost 0 bases and J lost 0, with 11 bases in between. DNA for the CDR3: TGCAGTGCTAGAGATAGAGGTCGGATGAACACTGAAGCTTTCTTT. Its translation: CSARDRGRMNTEAFF.

This clonotype was recorded many times. The rearrangement joins TRBV7-6 to TRBJ2-1; D might be TRBD2 (6 bases). This CDR3 is 14 amino acids long. The germline V gene encodes CDR1 SGHVS and CDR2 FNYEAQ. Trimming left V 2 bases short and J 3 bases short, with 8 bases between. The CDR3 sequence: CASSLPGVYNEQFF. The CDR3 nucleotides read TGTGCCAGCAGCTTACCGGGAGTCTACAATGAGCAGTTCTTC.

V usage is TRBV7-8 and J usage is TRBJ1-4, with 7 bases that match TRBD1. The CDR3 length is 15 residues. Germline V gene data show CDR1 as SGHVS and CDR2 as FQNEAQ. Losses at the gene ends were 9 bases for V and 0 bases for J; bases not matched to a gene: 7. CDR3 nucleotide sequence: TGTGCCAGTAAAAGGACAGGTGCAACTAATGAAAAACTGTTTTTT. It yields the protein CASKRTGATNEKLFF.

This clonotype was recorded at least ten times. V gene TRBV4-1 combines with J gene TRBJ2-1; no reliable D call. Per germline, CDR1 MGHRA and CDR2 YSYEKL. There are 14 residues in the CDR3. Deletions cut 0 bases from V and 7 bases from J, with 10 bases between. The CDR3: CASSQDLMGNEQFF. CDR3 coding DNA: TGCGCCAGCAGCCAAGATTTAATGGGGAATGAGCAGTTCTTC.

This chain connects TRBV28 to TRBJ2-1; D might be TRBD2 (6 bases). The CDR3 is made up of 16 amino acids. The ends were cut back, 5 bases at V and 1 base at J, with 15 bases in the middle. Germline loops: CDR1 MDHEN, CDR2 SYDVKM. DNA for the CDR3: TGTGCCAGCAGTCGCCTCGGGAGTTTGTCCTACAATGAGCAGTTCTTC. Translated, it gives CASSRLGSLSYNEQFF.

There are many counts of this clonotype. J is TRBJ2-2 and V is TRBV5-6; 7 bases align to TRBD2. CDR1 is SGHDT and CDR2 is YYEEEE in the germline V gene. The CDR3 extends over 16 amino acids. V dropped 6 bases and J dropped 3; count of bases not matched to a gene: 11. The CDR3 loop reads CASTSNQREYTGELFF. Here the CDR3 DNA reads TGTGCCAGCACTTCGAACCAGCGGGAATACACCGGGGAGCTGTTTTTT. Full variable domain (missing parts from reference TRBV5-6 and TRBJ2-2): DAGVTQSPTHLIKTRGQQVTLRCSPKSGHDTVSWYQQALGQGPQFIFQYYEEEERQRGNFPDRFSGHQFPNYSSELNVNALLLGDSALYLCASTSNQREYTGELFFGEGSRLTVL.

This chain uses TRBV29-1 with TRBJ1-2, with D uncertain. Deletions cut 5 bases from V and 8 bases from J, with 12 bases between. Germline assignment: CDR1 SQVTM and CDR2 ANQGSEA. This CDR3 region has 11 residues. The DNA of the CDR3 is TGCAGCGTTAGCTCATTTTGGGGCTACACCTTC. Encoded protein: CSVSSFWGYTF.

This clonotype was recorded a few times. J is TRBJ2-7 and V is TRBV20-1; D remains ambiguous. Trimming removed 7 bases from V and 3 bases from J, with 10 bases in between. Per the germline V gene, CDR1 is DFQATT and CDR2 is SNEGSKA (reference sequence). The CDR3 spans 11 residues. This CDR3 is CSGLTNYEQYF. CDR3 DNA: TGCAGTGGCCTGACAAACTACGAGCAGTACTTC.

The rearrangement joins TRBV7-6 to TRBJ2-5, with D perhaps TRBD1 (5 bases). Trimming removed 3 bases from V and 1 base from J, with 9 bases in between. Per the germline V gene, CDR1 is SGHVS and CDR2 is FNYEAQ. CDR3 length: 14 amino acids. DNA of the CDR3: TGTGCCAGCAGCTTTATAGACAGCCAAGAGACCCAGTACTTC. Encoded protein: CASSFIDSQETQYF.

This clonotype was recorded at least ten times. The chain joins TRBV28 to TRBJ2-1; TRBD1 agrees at 7 bases. The germline CDR1 and CDR2 sequences are MDHEN and SYDVKM. This CDR3 comprises 12 residues. V lost 8 bases, J lost 5 bases, and 3 bases stayed unmatched. CDR3 sequence reads: CASRDSDNEQFF. The CDR3, as DNA: TGTGCCAGCCGGGACAGTGACAATGAGCAGTTCTTC.